The present TCR beta chain was sequenced within a study of blood T cell repertoires in COVID-19. Study information: Samples came from the United States, Italy and Spain, spanning acute and convalescent COVID-19. From T cells, B-cell-depleted T cells, or PBMCs came the material, which was cDNA or gDNA.

CDR1 and CDR2 from the germline V gene are LGHDT and YNNKEL (reference sequence). V shed 5 bases and J shed 5 bases, with 13 bases lying between them. The CDR3 runs to 14 residues. A few counts support this clone. Per the study methods: Amplification from reference gene primers served as the basis for estimated nucleated cell counts. Some clones are missing from TCRdb's copy, which holds only in-frame ones; the method was immunoSEQ multiplex PCR. That table is the source of V, J and clone size, and D and trimming were worked out from the DNA. Of 100,000 to 150,000 clones listed, more than 70% are singletons.

The material sequenced was peripheral blood. This chain links TRBV3-1 (or the pseudogene TRBV3-2) with TRBJ1-5; D may be TRBD1 (6 bases). The sequence derives from a human donor in a cohort sampled during active COVID-19. CDR3 sequence reads: CASSGRDIDQPQHF. In nucleotides, the CDR3 is TGTGCCAGCAGCGGACGGGACATAGATCAGCCCCAGCATTTT.